The clone carrying this T cell receptor beta chain has only a few counts. Its cognate antigen is unknown. Germline V lookup: CDR1 SGDLS, CDR2 YYNGEE. The CDR3 contains 15 residues. The germline V and J ends were trimmed by 0 bases and 5 bases, with 12 bases remaining between them. Sequenced by immunoSEQ multiplex PCR; TCRdb stores in-frame clones only, minus some. The table records about 21,000 clones, over 75% of them present only once. Allogeneic regulatory or mature dendritic cells were co-cultured for 5 days with CFSE-labeled sorted T cells at 1:10. The data originate from a study of regulatory dendritic cells for organ transplantation. General observations from the study: The most alloreactive TCR clonotypes were found in resting memory CD8+ cells.

The sequence was obtained from a human donor in good health. Sequencing was done on a sample of naive CD4+ T cells from blood cultured with dendritic cells. Subset indicated: CD45RA+ naive T cells. The chain has TRBV9 and TRBJ1-5; tentative D call: TRBD1 (5 bases). CDR3 bases: TGTGCCAGCAGCGTAGGGGGGACGGTAGATCAGCCCCAGCATTTT. Its translation is CASSVGGTVDQPQHF.